One and the same sample provided the 14 T cell receptor beta chains below, sequenced in a study of blood T cell repertoires in COVID-19. The table came from immunoSEQ multiplex PCR; TCRdb's copy has only in-frame clones and leaves some out. The sample shows just over 95,000 clones, 90% of them seen only once. The sample taken for sequencing was peripheral blood. The receptors stem from a man between 45 and 60 years old with acute or convalescent COVID-19.

J is TRBJ1-1 and V is TRBV4-1, with D possibly matching TRBD1 (5 bases). CDR1 MGHRA and CDR2 YSYEKL come from the germline V gene. V was trimmed by 1 base and J by 4 bases, leaving 19 bases between them. The CDR3 has 17 amino acids. CDR3 sequence (DNA): TGCGCCAGCAGCCAAGGTCTGTTGGGGCGGAAGGTCACTGAAGCTTTCTTT. It yields the protein CASSQGLLGRKVTEAFF.

J is TRBJ2-3 and V is TRBV6-2 or TRBV6-3; D may be TRBD2 (6 bases). The CDR3 spans 17 residues. CDR1 and CDR2 from the germline V gene are MNHEY and SVGEGT. With 4 bases removed from V and 0 bases from J, the gap between germline ends came to 17 bases. CDR3 loop: CASSFHPVGGSTDTQYF. The DNA for the CDR3 is TGTGCCAGCAGTTTCCACCCCGTGGGGGGAAGCACAGATACGCAGTATTTT.

The chain couples TRBV6-5 to TRBJ1-5; possibly TRBD1 for D (6 bases). The V end lost 6 bases, the J end lost 5 bases, and 14 bases lay between the germline ends. Germline V gene sequence: CDR1 MNHEY, CDR2 SVGAGI. CDR3 length: 14 amino acids. CDR3 sequence: CASRPDSGYQPQHF. The CDR3, as DNA: TGTGCCAGCAGACCGGACAGCGGATATCAGCCCCAGCATTTT.

The genes are TRBV19 and TRBJ2-1; 10 bases are a match to TRBD2. The ends lost 6 bases at V and 7 bases at J; junction bases unmatched: 15. Germline CDR1 is LNHDA and CDR2 is SQIVND (reference sequence). The CDR3 is 17 residues long. This CDR3 reads CASSRAASGSFENEQFF. The DNA of the CDR3 is TGTGCCAGTAGCCGAGCGGCTAGCGGGAGTTTTGAGAATGAGCAGTTCTTC.

This clone has only one observation. The genes are TRBV6-5 and TRBJ2-1, with 9 bases identical to TRBD2. Looked up from germline, CDR1 is MNHEY and CDR2 is SVGAGI. This CDR3 comprises 14 residues. The ends lost 6 bases at V and 4 bases at J; junction bases unmatched: 4. The CDR3 bases are TGTGCCAGCAGACGACTAGCGGAATACAATGAGCAGTTCTTC. Its translation: CASRRLAEYNEQFF.

The chain couples TRBV19 to TRBJ2-5; 7 bases are a match to TRBD1. Germline V lookup: CDR1 LNHDA, CDR2 SQIVND (reference sequence). After removal of 5 bases from V and 2 bases from J, the junction contained 8 bases not matched to a gene. The CDR3 sequence is 15 residues long. CDR3 amino acids: CASSYSGTAQETQYF. The CDR3 bases are TGTGCCAGTAGTTATTCCGGGACAGCTCAAGAGACCCAGTACTTC.

The chain links TRBV3-1 (or the pseudogene TRBV3-2) to TRBJ1-1, with unresolved D. Germline CDR1 and CDR2: LGHDT and YNNKEL (reference sequence). Trimming shortened V by 0 bases and J by 5 bases, and 13 bases separated the two germline ends. This CDR3 has 15 residues. In nucleotides, the CDR3 is TGTGCCAGCAGCCAAGAACGGGTCATGTCTACTGAAGCTTTCTTT. As protein: CASSQERVMSTEAFF.

V gene TRBV6-6 combines with J gene TRBJ2-1, with 7 bases lining up with TRBD2. The germline gives CDR1 MNHNY, CDR2 SVGAGI (reference sequence). The junction had 5 bases not matched to a gene; V was cut back by 3 bases and J by 6 bases. There are 14 residues in the CDR3. The CDR3: CASSYRDYGNEQFF. For the CDR3, the DNA is TGTGCCAGCAGTTATCGGGACTATGGCAATGAGCAGTTCTTC.

The genes are TRBV19 and TRBJ2-2; TRBD2 matches at 15 bases. CDR1 is LNHDA, CDR2 SQIVND, per germline (reference sequence). J was trimmed by 6 bases and V by 7 bases; bases with no gene match: 12. The CDR3 loop spans 18 amino acids. The CDR3 protein is CASTYRTSGRVFAGELFF. The CDR3 DNA follows: TGTGCCAGTACTTATCGGACTAGCGGGAGGGTTTTCGCCGGGGAGCTGTTTTTT.

The chain has TRBV30 and TRBJ1-2; D is perhaps TRBD1 (5 bases). The ends were cut back, 3 bases at V and 4 bases at J, with 18 bases in the middle. CDR1 is GTSNPN and CDR2 is SVGIG in the germline V gene (reference sequence). The CDR3 contains 15 residues. The CDR3 protein is CAWSHTGDGFYGYTF. In DNA form, the CDR3 reads TGTGCCTGGAGCCACACGGGGGACGGGTTCTATGGCTACACCTTC.

This clone was recorded once. The genes are TRBV12-1 and TRBJ2-1; TRBD2 is the table's D call and was not checked against the DNA. TRBV12-1 is marked as a pseudogene. This CDR3 is 14 amino acids long. The CDR3 sequence is CASISERGVDEQFF. The CDR3 DNA reads TGTGCCAGCATCTCCGAGCGGGGGGTCGATGAGCAGTTCTTC.

V usage is TRBV7-9 and J usage is TRBJ2-7; TRBD2 matches at 8 bases. CDR3 size: 15 residues. The junction had 15 bases not matched to a gene; V was cut back by 10 bases and J by 4 bases. From germline, CDR1 is SEHNR and CDR2 FQNEAQ (reference sequence). CDR3 sequence: CAISPGTSSEYEQYF. The CDR3, as DNA: TGTGCCATATCCCCAGGGACTAGTTCAGAATACGAGCAGTACTTC.

The chain joins TRBV5-6 to TRBJ2-1; a possible D gene is TRBD1 (5 bases). The V and J ends lost 1 base and 5 bases respectively, with 16 bases between them. The CDR3 is 16 amino acids. Looked up from germline, CDR1 is SGHDT and CDR2 is YYEEEE. This CDR3 reads CASSLTVLQVNNEQFF. In nucleotides, the CDR3 is TGTGCCAGCAGCTTGACCGTACTACAGGTAAACAATGAGCAGTTCTTC.

The chain recombines TRBV6-5 with TRBJ2-7, with 11 bases fitting TRBD1. The V segment lost 6 bases and the J segment 11 bases; nucleotides outside the gene matches: 9. Germline values: CDR1 MNHEY, CDR2 SVGAGI. The CDR3 spans 13 residues. The CDR3: CASRTGTGGSEYF. The CDR3 DNA reads as TGTGCCAGCAGAACCGGGACAGGGGGTAGCGAGTACTTC.